This T cell receptor beta chain was found in a study of cytomegalovirus exposure and HLA in healthy donors. Study observations and caveats: An observed cluster of highly shared sequence variants was recorded as a likely sequencing artifact.

60 Vbeta and 13 Jbeta primers were used in PCR. Repertoires were generated with immunoSEQ multiplex PCR, while TCRdb's copy carries only in-frame clones and drops some. The data contain about 200,000 clones, around 88% of them singletons. Trimming stripped 3 bases from V and 4 bases from J, with 15 bases between. Germline lookup yields CDR1 WNHNN and CDR2 SYGVQD (reference sequence). The length of the CDR3 is 15 residues. Notes on this clone: Its target is not known.

The chain employs TRBV10-1 and TRBJ2-5, with D perhaps TRBD2 (6 bases). This clonotype was sampled from a middle-aged man in good health and CMV-seropositive. Sequencing was carried out using PBMCs. CDR3 sequence reads: CASSDLGGPGETQYF. CDR3 coding DNA: TGCGCCAGCAGTGATCTCGGAGGGCCGGGAGAGACCCAGTACTTC.